The T cell receptor beta chain under discussion was sequenced for a study of T cells in Graves' hyperthyroidism and ophthalmopathy. Amplification of TCR beta CDR3 regions used RNA as the template. The HTBI primer set drove a first-round RT-PCR of the TCR CDR3. Via MiXCR, TCRdb re-called the multiplex PCR reads, giving one row per CDR3 protein. The sample holds some 580,000 distinct CDR3 sequences, 15% to 20% seen once. This clonotype showed up just once. As yet, its antigen is unknown. There are 15 residues in the CDR3. The V gene's germline CDR1 is MDHEN and CDR2 SYDVKM. Trimming left V 4 bases short and J 7 bases short, with 19 bases between. Subjects with ophthalmopathy showed a Clinical Activity Score no lower than 3, a NOSPECS grade no lower than 4, and a duration shorter than 3 months. Study-level points and caveats: Separating ophthalmopathy from stable hyperthyroidism was achieved by a 13 V-J model.

The J gene is TRBJ1-1, the V gene TRBV28; D gene ambiguous. This clonotype was sampled from a woman between 35 and 50 years old with Graves' ophthalmopathy. The sequenced material came from blood. As DNA, the CDR3 is TGTGCCAGCAGTTCTCCAACGCCTTACACGCTTGAAGCTTTCTTT. It translates to CASSSPTPYTLEAFF.